This TCR beta chain was profiled in a study of blood T cell repertoires in COVID-19. Study at large: Samples came from the United States, Italy and Spain, spanning acute and convalescent COVID-19. Nucleic acid was either cDNA or gDNA, and it came from T cells, B-cell-depleted T cells, or PBMCs.

Sequencing was performed with immunoSEQ multiplex PCR; in TCRdb, only in-frame clones are kept and a portion is missing. The data show tens of thousands of clones, just under 90% seen once. The CDR3 totals 15 residues. Germline-derived CDR1 and CDR2 are LNHNV and YYDKDF (reference sequence). Trimming pared 0 bases from V and 5 bases from J, leaving 13 bases between. The clonotype originates from a human donor with active COVID-19. The donor label of this sample is uncertain. The sequenced sample was peripheral blood. This chain uses TRBV15 with TRBJ2-5, with D possibly TRBD1 on 6 matching bases. CDR3 sequence (DNA): TGTGCCACCAGCAGAGATTTGGGGGCTGGGGAGACCCAGTACTTC. Its protein product is CATSRDLGAGETQYF.